The clone carrying this T cell receptor beta chain showed up just a few times. What it recognizes is unknown. Mouse gene names apply. The read terminates 4 residues before the CDR3 end, so the remaining end is supplied by the germline J gene. Sorting of pooled cutaneous lymph node cells used CD4, CD8alpha, NKG2D, NKG2ACE and other markers. RNA, once extracted, was reverse transcribed into cDNA for use as the sequencing template. Clones were read by immunoSEQ multiplex PCR, and TCRdb kept only the in-frame ones, dropping some. The sample has roughly 260,000 clones, none seen only once. The data stem from a study of CD8+ T cells in alopecia areata. Background on the study: Approximately 6-10-week-old female C3H/HeJ mice were grafted with skin from spontaneously alopecic approximately 6-12-month-old C3H/HeJ graft donors.

Points from the study as a whole: With patients, TCR sharing proved less clear than in mice, a difference possibly related to HLA. Sequences from scalp samples also cover resident alphabeta T cells of normal skin.

After removal of 4 bases from V and 0 bases from J, the junction contained 1 base not matched to a gene. Germline V lookup: CDR1 LGHNA, CDR2 YNLKQL (reference sequence). The CDR3 is 14 amino acids. The sequencing input was CD4+ T cells sorted from a lymph node. The V gene is TRBV5, the J gene TRBJ2-7, with 9 nucleotides matching TRBD2. The sequence was collected from a C3H/HeJ mouse with alopecia areata. The strain's MHC type: H2-k. CDR3: CASSLLGGSYEQYF. Partial CDR3 DNA: TGTGCCAGCAGCCTACTGGGGGGCTCCTAT.